This TCR beta chain is drawn from a study of PD-L1 blockade in urothelial cancer. Study in general: In the mid-2010s, patients got going on atezolizumab, taking 1,200 mg intravenously every 3 weeks.

Trimming shortened V by 4 bases and J by 8 bases, and 14 bases separated the two germline ends. The CDR3 spans 14 residues. Germline CDR1 is LNHDA and CDR2 is SQIVND (reference sequence). Produced via immunoSEQ multiplex PCR; TCRdb's table is partial and in-frame only. Altogether 100,000 or so clones are present, about nine tenths being singletons, with the ten largest covering over 0.8%. The receptor was isolated from an elderly woman with urothelial cancer. Sequencing was performed on PBMCs, taken around atezolizumab (anti-PD-L1) treatment. The chain links TRBV19 to TRBJ2-2; D is unresolved. The CDR3 nucleotides read TGTGCCAGTAGTACACCAAACTACGCGGGGGAGCTGTTTTTT. The encoded protein is CASSTPNYAGELFF.